The 9 T cell receptor beta chains below were found in one sample sequenced in a study of blood T cell repertoires in COVID-19. Clones were read by immunoSEQ multiplex PCR, and TCRdb kept only the in-frame ones, dropping some. The repertoire holds about 91,000 clones, with 85% to 90% as singletons. Sequencing was done on a sample of peripheral blood. The source is an elderly woman with active COVID-19.

The CDR3 sequence: CASSVELAPRYNEQFF. The CDR3 DNA is TGTGCCAGCAGCGTAGAACTAGCGCCCCGCTACAATGAGCAGTTCTTC. This chain uses TRBV9 with TRBJ2-1; 7 nucleotides line up with TRBD2. The CDR3 sequence is 16 residues long. The V and J ends lost 0 bases and 3 bases, in that order; junction bases with no gene match: 6. Germline V gene sequence: CDR1 SGDLS, CDR2 YYNGEE.

The rearrangement links TRBV7-9 to TRBJ2-7, with D unresolved. This CDR3 is 12 amino acids long. CDR1 is SEHNR, CDR2 FQNEAQ, per germline (reference sequence). The ends were cut back, 1 base at V and 5 bases at J, with 6 bases in the middle. Here the CDR3 DNA reads TGTGCCAGCAGCTTAGTCGCGAACGAGCAGTACTTC. It translates to CASSLVANEQYF.

This clone was counted only a few times. This rearrangement joins TRBV28 to TRBJ1-4; D not certain. CDR1 is MDHEN and CDR2 is SYDVKM in the germline V gene. The CDR3 is 15 residues long. The V end was cut by 7 bases, the J end by 0 bases, with 12 bases between. The CDR3: CASTLRGATNEKLFF. For the CDR3, the DNA is TGTGCCAGCACCCTGAGAGGAGCAACTAATGAAAAACTGTTTTTT.

For the CDR3, the DNA is TGTGCCAGCAGCTTAGATCGGTCTAGGGGCGGCACAGATACGCAGTATTTT. Protein product: CASSLDRSRGGTDTQYF. The rearrangement links TRBV11-3 to TRBJ2-3; a possible D gene is TRBD1 (5 bases). The germline V and J ends were trimmed by 0 bases and 1 base, with 14 bases remaining between them. Germline CDR1 and CDR2: SGHNT and YENEEA. This CDR3 spans 17 amino acids.

This clone turned up a few times. The V and J genes are TRBV7-9 and TRBJ1-5; 8 bases map to TRBD1. Germline lookup yields CDR1 SEHNR and CDR2 FQNEAQ (reference sequence). The junction had 3 bases not matched to a gene; V was cut back by 1 base and J by 10 bases. The CDR3 has 13 amino acids. The chain's CDR3 is CASSLGQGKPQHF. The CDR3 region has the DNA TGTGCCAGCAGCTTAGGACAGGGGAAACCCCAGCATTTT.

The rearrangement uses TRBV18 and TRBJ2-1; D call uncertain. Germline CDR1 reads KGHSH; CDR2 reads LQKENI. The CDR3 spans 13 residues. V was clipped by 0 bases and J by 5 bases, with 5 bases between them. CDR3 sequence: CASSPPGDNEQFF. CDR3 sequence (DNA): TGTGCCAGCTCACCACCGGGCGACAATGAGCAGTTCTTC.

The rearrangement joins TRBV6-1 to TRBJ1-6; D gene uncertain. CDR1 and CDR2 from the germline V gene are MNHNS and SASEGT. Trimming stripped 0 bases from V and 6 bases from J, with 9 bases between. The CDR3 totals 15 residues. CDR3 sequence (DNA): TGTGCCAGCAGTGAAGCTGTAGTTGTTAATTCACCCCTCCACTTT. Translation gives CASSEAVVVNSPLHF.

V usage is TRBV2 and J usage is TRBJ2-1; D gene unclear. Between the trimmed V and J ends, which lost 6 bases and 8 bases, there was a span of 8 bases. Germline values: CDR1 SNHLY, CDR2 FYNNEI. This CDR3 has 11 residues. This CDR3 is CASRLGYEQFF. CDR3 nucleotide sequence: TGTGCCAGCAGGCTAGGCTATGAGCAGTTCTTC.

The chain uses TRBV18 and TRBJ2-5; 7 nucleotides agree with TRBD1. The CDR3 has 12 residues. CDR1 and CDR2 (germline): KGHSH, LQKENI. The junction had 1 base not matched to a gene; V was cut back by 6 bases and J by 3 bases. CDR3 DNA sequence: TGTGCCAGCTCTACAGGGGAAGAGACCCAGTACTTC. Its translation is CASSTGEETQYF.